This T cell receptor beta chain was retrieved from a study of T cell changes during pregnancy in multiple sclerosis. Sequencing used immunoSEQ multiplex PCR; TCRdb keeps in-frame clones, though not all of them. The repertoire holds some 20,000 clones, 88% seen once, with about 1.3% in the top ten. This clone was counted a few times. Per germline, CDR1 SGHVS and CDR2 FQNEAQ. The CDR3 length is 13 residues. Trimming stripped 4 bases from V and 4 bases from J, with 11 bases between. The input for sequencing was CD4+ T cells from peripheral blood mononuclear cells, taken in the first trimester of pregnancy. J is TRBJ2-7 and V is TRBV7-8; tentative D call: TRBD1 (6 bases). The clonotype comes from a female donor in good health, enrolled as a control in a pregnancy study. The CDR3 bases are TGTGCCAGCAGCTGGGACACTCTTTACGAGCAGTACTTC. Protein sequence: CASSWDTLYEQYF.